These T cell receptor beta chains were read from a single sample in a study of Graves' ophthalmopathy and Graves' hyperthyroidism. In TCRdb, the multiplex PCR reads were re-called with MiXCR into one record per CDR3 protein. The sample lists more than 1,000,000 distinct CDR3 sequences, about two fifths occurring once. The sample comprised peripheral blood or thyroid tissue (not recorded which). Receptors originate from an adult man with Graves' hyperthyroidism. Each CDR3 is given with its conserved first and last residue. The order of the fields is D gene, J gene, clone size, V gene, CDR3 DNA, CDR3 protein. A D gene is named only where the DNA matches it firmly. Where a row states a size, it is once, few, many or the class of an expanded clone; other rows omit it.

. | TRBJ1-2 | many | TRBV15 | TGTGCCACCAGCAGAGTGAAGGGGGGCGGCGACTATGGCTACACCTTC | CATSRVKGGGDYGYTF
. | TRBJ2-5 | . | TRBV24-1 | TGTGCTAGAGCGCCAGGACAAGAGACCCAGTACTTC | CARAPGQETQYF
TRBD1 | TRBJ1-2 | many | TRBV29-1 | TGCAGCGTGGCAGGGGGCAACTATGGCTACACCTTC | CSVAGGNYGYTF
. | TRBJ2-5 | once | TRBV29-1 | TGCAGTGTTTCCCGGGACACTCAAGAGACCCAGTACTTC | CSVSRDTQETQYF
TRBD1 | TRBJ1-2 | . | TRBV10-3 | TGTGCCATCAACTCCCCACAGGGGGCGAAGGGCTACACCTTC | CAINSPQGAKGYTF
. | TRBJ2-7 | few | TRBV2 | TGTGCCAGCAGTCTGGACGGGCCACCGAGGACTTACGAGCAGTACTTC | CASSLDGPPRTYEQYF
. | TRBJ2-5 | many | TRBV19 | TGTGCCAGTAGTAGAGTCGGCGGGACCCAGTACTTC | CASSRVGGTQYF
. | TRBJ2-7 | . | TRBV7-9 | TGTGCCAGCAGCCGCGAGCGGCAGACCTACGAGCAGTACTTC | CASSRERQTYEQYF
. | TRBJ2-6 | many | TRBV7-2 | TGTGCCAGCAGCCCCGAGATCTCTGGGGCCAACGTCCTGACTTTC | CASSPEISGANVLTF
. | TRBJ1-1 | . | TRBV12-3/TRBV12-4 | TGTGCCAGCAGCCCTATCAGGACGAACACTGAAGCTTTCTTT | CASSPIRTNTEAFF
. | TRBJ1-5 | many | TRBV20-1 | TGCAGTGCTACGAACTCCGTGGGTCGCAATCAGCCCCAGCATTTT | CSATNSVGRNQPQHF
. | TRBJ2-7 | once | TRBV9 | TGTGCCAGCAGCACACCTTCAACAGGGGAGGACTACGAGCAGTACTTC | CASSTPSTGEDYEQYF
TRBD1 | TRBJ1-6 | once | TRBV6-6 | TGTGCCAGCAGTTCGGGACAGGAACGGCACACTCTCCACTTT | CASSSGQERHTLHF
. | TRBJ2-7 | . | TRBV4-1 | TGCGCCAGCAGCCAATGGGCCAACCTCTACGAGCAGTACTTC | CASSQWANLYEQYF
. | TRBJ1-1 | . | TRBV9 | TGTGCCAGCAGTTTAGGCGGGGAAGGGCACACTGAAGCTTTCTTT | CASSLGGEGHTEAFF
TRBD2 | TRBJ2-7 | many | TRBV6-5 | TGTGCCAGCAGTTACGGCGGGACTACGTCCGAGCAGTACTTC | CASSYGGTTSEQYF
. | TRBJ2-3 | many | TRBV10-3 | TGTGCCATCAGTGAGTTCAAAGATACGCAGTATTTT | CAISEFKDTQYF
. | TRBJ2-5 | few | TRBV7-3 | TGTGCCAGCACCCGGGTTCCTTTCGGGTCACAAGAGACCCAGTACTTC | CASTRVPFGSQETQYF
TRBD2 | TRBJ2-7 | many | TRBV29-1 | TGCAGCGCCCGACTAGCGGGAGGGCCTTTCCATACCTTC | CSARLAGGPFHTF
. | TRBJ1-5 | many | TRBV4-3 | TGCGCCAGCAGCCAAGATCTGAGGTGGTCCCAGCATTTT | CASSQDLRWSQHF
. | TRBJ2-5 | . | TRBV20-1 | TGCAGTGCCACACACCCGGCTCAAGGAGAGACCCAGTACTTC | CSATHPAQGETQYF
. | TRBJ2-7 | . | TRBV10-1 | TGCGCCAGCACTTCGGGGCAGGGAAGTCAGCAGTACTTC | CASTSGQGSQQYF
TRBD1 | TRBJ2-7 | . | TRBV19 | TGTGCCAGTAGTGGACCGGGACAGGGGTACTACGAGCAGTACTTC | CASSGPGQGYYEQYF
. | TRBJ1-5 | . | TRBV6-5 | TGTGCCAGCAGATTGGACAGCGGAGCAAATCAGCCCCAGCATTTT | CASRLDSGANQPQHF